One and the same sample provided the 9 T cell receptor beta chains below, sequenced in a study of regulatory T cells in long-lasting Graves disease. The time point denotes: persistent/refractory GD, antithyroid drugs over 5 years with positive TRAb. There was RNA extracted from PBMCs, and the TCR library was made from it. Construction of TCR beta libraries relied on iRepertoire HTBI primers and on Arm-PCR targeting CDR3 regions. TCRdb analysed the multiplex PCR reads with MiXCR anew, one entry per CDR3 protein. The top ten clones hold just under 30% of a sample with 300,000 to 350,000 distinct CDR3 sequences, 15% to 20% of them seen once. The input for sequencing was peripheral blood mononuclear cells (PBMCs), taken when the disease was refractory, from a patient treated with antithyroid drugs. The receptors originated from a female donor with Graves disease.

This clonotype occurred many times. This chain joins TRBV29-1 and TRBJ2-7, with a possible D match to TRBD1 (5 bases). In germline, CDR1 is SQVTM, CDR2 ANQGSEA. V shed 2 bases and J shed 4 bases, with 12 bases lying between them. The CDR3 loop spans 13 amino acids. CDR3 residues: CSVEPSSGYEQYF. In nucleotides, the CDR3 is TGCAGCGTTGAACCTTCCTCAGGGTACGAGCAGTACTTC.

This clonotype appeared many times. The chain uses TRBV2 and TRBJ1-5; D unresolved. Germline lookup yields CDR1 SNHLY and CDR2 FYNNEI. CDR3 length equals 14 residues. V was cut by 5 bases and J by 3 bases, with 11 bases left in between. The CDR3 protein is CASSPSGYNQPQHF. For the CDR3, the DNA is TGTGCCAGCAGTCCATCGGGGTACAATCAGCCCCAGCATTTT.

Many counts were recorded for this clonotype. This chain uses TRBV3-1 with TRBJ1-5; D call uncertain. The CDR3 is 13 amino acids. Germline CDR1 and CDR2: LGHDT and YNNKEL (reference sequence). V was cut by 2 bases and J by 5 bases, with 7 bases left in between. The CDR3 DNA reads TGTGCCAGCAGCCAATACCGGGATCAGCCCCAGCATTTT. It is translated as CASSQYRDQPQHF. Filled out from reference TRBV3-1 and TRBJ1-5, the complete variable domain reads DTAVSQTPKYLVTQMGNDKSIKCEQNLGHDTMYWYKQDSKKFLKIMFSYNNKELIINETVPNRFSPKSPDKAHLNLHINSLELGDSAVYFCASSQYRDQPQHFGDGTRLSIL.

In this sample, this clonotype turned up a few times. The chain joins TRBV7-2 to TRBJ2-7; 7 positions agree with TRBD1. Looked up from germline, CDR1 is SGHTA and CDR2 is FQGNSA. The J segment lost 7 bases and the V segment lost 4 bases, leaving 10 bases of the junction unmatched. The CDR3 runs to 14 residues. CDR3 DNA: TGTGCCAGCAGCTCCCAGGGTAGGGGGCCGGAGCAGTACTTC. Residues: CASSSQGRGPEQYF.

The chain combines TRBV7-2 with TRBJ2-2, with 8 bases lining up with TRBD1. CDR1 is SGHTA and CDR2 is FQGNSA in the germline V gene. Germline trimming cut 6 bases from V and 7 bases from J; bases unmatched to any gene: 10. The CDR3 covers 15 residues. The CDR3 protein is CASRTNTGGVGELFF. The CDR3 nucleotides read TGTGCCAGCAGGACCAATACAGGGGGTGTCGGGGAGCTGTTTTTT.

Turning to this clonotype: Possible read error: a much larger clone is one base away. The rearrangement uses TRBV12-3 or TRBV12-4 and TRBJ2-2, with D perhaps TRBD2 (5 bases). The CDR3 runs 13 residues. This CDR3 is CASSLGGPGELLF. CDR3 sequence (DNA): TGTGCCAGCAGTTTAGGCGGCCCCGGGGAGCTGCTTTTT.

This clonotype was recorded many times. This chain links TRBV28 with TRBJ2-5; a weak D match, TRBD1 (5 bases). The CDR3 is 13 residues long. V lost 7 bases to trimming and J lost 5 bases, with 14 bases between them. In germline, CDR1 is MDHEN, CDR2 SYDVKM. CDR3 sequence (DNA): TGTGCCAGCATGAAGAGCAACAGGGAGACCCAGTACTTC. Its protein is CASMKSNRETQYF. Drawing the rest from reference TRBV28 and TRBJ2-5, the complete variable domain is DVKVTQSSRYLVKRTGEKVFLECVQDMDHENMFWYRQDPGLGLRLIYFSYDVKMKEKGDIPEGYSVSREKKERFSLILESASTNQTSMYLCASMKSNRETQYFGPGTRLLVL.

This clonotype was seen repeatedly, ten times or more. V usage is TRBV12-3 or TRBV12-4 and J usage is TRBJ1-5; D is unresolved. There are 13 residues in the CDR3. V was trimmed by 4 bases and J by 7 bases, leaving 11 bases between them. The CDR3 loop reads CASSSREEQPQHF. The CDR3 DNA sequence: TGTGCCAGCAGTTCCCGGGAAGAACAGCCCCAGCATTTT.

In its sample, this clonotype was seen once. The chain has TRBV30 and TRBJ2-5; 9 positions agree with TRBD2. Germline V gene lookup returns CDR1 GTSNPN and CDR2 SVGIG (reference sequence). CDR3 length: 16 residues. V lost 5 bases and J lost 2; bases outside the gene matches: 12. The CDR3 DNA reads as TGTGCCTGGTCCGATTGGCGGGGGGGAATTCAAGAGACCCAGTACTTC. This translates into CAWSDWRGGIQETQYF.